The 27 T cell receptor beta chains below all came from one sample that was sequenced in a study of cytotoxic CD8 clonotypes in ibrutinib-treated CLL. The protocol was immunoSEQ multiplex PCR, while the TCRdb copy is restricted to in-frame clones and leaves out a portion. The profile shows tens of thousands of clones, around half of them singletons. Sequences were derived from PBMCs, sampled after 12 months of ibrutinib treatment. The receptors come from a human donor with chronic lymphocytic leukemia.

The J gene is TRBJ2-1, the V gene TRBV25-1; D tentatively reads TRBD1 or TRBD2 (5 bases each). The V gene lost 1 base and the J gene lost 1 base, with 8 bases spanning the gap. The germline V gene encodes CDR1 MGHDK and CDR2 SYGVNS. The CDR3 spans 15 residues. This CDR3 is CASSESGLSYNEQFF. The DNA for the CDR3 is TGTGCCAGCAGTGAATCGGGGCTATCCTACAATGAGCAGTTCTTC.

The genes are TRBV19 and TRBJ1-5; tentatively, D is TRBD1 (6 bases). Germline CDR1 LNHDA, CDR2 SQIVND (reference sequence). The CDR3 sequence is 15 residues long. V gave up 4 bases and J gave up 0 bases, with 10 bases separating them. This CDR3 reads CASSTGAYSNQPQHF. DNA of the CDR3: TGTGCCAGTAGTACAGGGGCTTATAGCAATCAGCCCCAGCATTTT.

The chain uses TRBV18 and TRBJ2-3; 10 nucleotides align to TRBD2. Germline lookup yields CDR1 KGHSH and CDR2 LQKENI. The CDR3 length is 14 residues. With 5 bases clipped from V and 1 base from J, the junction kept 0 bases outside the gene matches. CDR3 sequence reads: CASSGTSGTDTQYF. DNA for the CDR3: TGTGCCAGCTCAGGGACTAGCGGCACAGATACGCAGTATTTT.

The V call is TRBV9, the J call TRBJ2-7; TRBD2 aligns across 11 bases. Germline trimming cut 3 bases from V and 3 bases from J; bases unmatched to any gene: 8. The length of the CDR3 is 16 residues. Germline V CDR1 and CDR2: SGDLS, YYNGEE. The CDR3 sequence: CASSAGTSGIDYEQYF. The CDR3 nucleotides are TGTGCCAGCAGCGCCGGGACTAGCGGTATAGACTACGAGCAGTACTTC.

The V call is TRBV11-2, the J call TRBJ2-1; 9 bases match TRBD2. Per the germline V gene, CDR1 is SGHAT and CDR2 is FQNNGV. After removal of 5 bases from V and 3 bases from J, the junction contained 5 bases not matched to a gene. The CDR3 totals 15 residues. In nucleotides, the CDR3 is TGTGCCAGCAGCCCGACTAGCGGATACTACAATGAGCAGTTCTTC. This encodes CASSPTSGYYNEQFF.

This chain uses TRBV5-1 with TRBJ2-7; 7 nucleotides line up with TRBD1. Germline CDR1 and CDR2: SGHRS and YFSETQ. CDR3 length: 13 amino acids. V was clipped by 5 bases and J by 6 bases; unmatched bases: 8. The chain's CDR3 is CASRGQRTPEQYF. The CDR3 DNA follows: TGCGCCAGCAGGGGACAGCGGACGCCCGAGCAGTACTTC.

There are a few counts of this clone. The chain links TRBV9 to TRBJ2-1, with D unresolved. The germline gives CDR1 SGDLS, CDR2 YYNGEE. The CDR3 covers 15 residues. Trimming took 0 bases from V and 6 from J, leaving 13 bases between them. The CDR3 DNA sequence: TGTGCCAGCAGCGTAGCTACGGCCAGACGCAATGAGCAGTTCTTC. Translating it yields CASSVATARRNEQFF.

The chain carries TRBV29-1 and TRBJ2-3; possibly TRBD2 for D (6 bases). The CDR3 sequence is 14 residues long. V shed 7 bases and J shed 0 bases, with 14 bases lying between them. Germline V gene lookup returns CDR1 SQVTM and CDR2 ANQGSEA. The CDR3, as DNA: TGCAGCGCTGGAACCGGGACTAGCACAGATACGCAGTATTTT. Its protein product is CSAGTGTSTDTQYF.

The chain has TRBV4-1 and TRBJ2-5, with 8 bases matching TRBD2. This CDR3 has 20 residues. V lost 0 bases to trimming and J lost 4 bases; unmatched junction nucleotides: 19. Per germline, CDR1 MGHRA and CDR2 YSYEKL. The CDR3 loop is CASSQEKSSGRGIGVETQYF. CDR3 nucleotide sequence: TGCGCCAGCAGCCAAGAGAAGAGCAGCGGGAGAGGCATTGGGGTAGAGACCCAGTACTTC.

The rearrangement uses TRBV6-1 and TRBJ1-5; 7 nucleotides align to TRBD1. Germline assignment: CDR1 MNHNS and CDR2 SASEGT. The CDR3 length is 14 residues. The trim removed 4 bases at V and 7 bases at J, leaving 7 bases unmatched. CDR3 bases: TGTGCCAGCAGTGCGGACAGGTGGAACCAGCCCCAGCATTTT. The encoded protein is CASSADRWNQPQHF.

The CDR3 region is CASRNLLRGLGDEAFF. CDR3 nucleotide sequence: TGTGCCAGCAGGAACCTCCTCAGGGGGCTGGGGGATGAAGCTTTCTTT. The chain is built from TRBV6-6 and TRBJ1-1; 8 positions match TRBD1. Germline loops: CDR1 MNHNY, CDR2 SVGAGI (reference sequence). The V segment lost 6 bases and the J segment 7 bases; nucleotides outside the gene matches: 16. The CDR3 totals 16 residues.

This sequence joins TRBV30 and TRBJ1-5; D perhaps matches TRBD1 (5 bases). Germline V CDR1 and CDR2: GTSNPN, SVGIG (reference sequence). V was cut by 3 bases and J by 6 bases, with 9 bases left in between. The CDR3 consists of 12 residues. CDR3 bases: TGTGCCTGGAGAAAGGGGAGTCAGCCCCAGCATTTT. Translation gives CAWRKGSQPQHF.

V gene TRBV2 combines with J gene TRBJ1-1; no definite D call. CDR3 length: 13 residues. Germline lookup yields CDR1 SNHLY and CDR2 FYNNEI. The V end was cut by 3 bases, the J end by 1 base, with 6 bases between. CDR3 in DNA: TGTGCCAGCAGTGACCCCGGGAACACTGAAGCTTTCTTT. Translated: CASSDPGNTEAFF. The variable domain in full, completed from reference TRBV2 and TRBJ1-1, reads EPEVTQTPSHQVTQMGQEVILRCVPISNHLYFYWYRQILGQKVEFLVSFYNNEISEKSEIFDDQFSVERPDGSNFTLKIRSTKLEDSAMYFCASSDPGNTEAFFGQGTRLTVV.

CDR3 DNA sequence: TGCAGCGTTGCGAGTGACATCGACTCTGGGGCCAACGTCCTGACTTTC. Its protein product is CSVASDIDSGANVLTF. The chain combines TRBV29-1 with TRBJ2-6; D unresolved. Trimming shortened V by 4 bases and J by 0 bases, and 13 bases separated the two germline ends. The germline gives CDR1 SQVTM, CDR2 ANQGSEA. The CDR3 is 16 amino acids.

V gene TRBV19 combines with J gene TRBJ1-3; D perhaps matches TRBD1 (6 bases). V lost 10 bases to trimming and J lost 0 bases, with 16 bases between them. The germline V gene encodes CDR1 LNHDA and CDR2 SQIVND (reference sequence). This CDR3 contains 15 residues. The CDR3 sequence is CATLTGLSSGNTIYF. The CDR3 DNA follows: TGTGCCACCCTGACAGGTTTGAGCTCTGGAAACACCATATATTTT.

This clone was counted a few times. V and J are TRBV5-1 and TRBJ1-2; 8 bases are shared with TRBD1. The trim removed 1 base at V and 0 bases at J, leaving 8 bases unmatched. The CDR3 has 17 residues. Germline CDR1 and CDR2: SGHRS and YFSETQ. Written as DNA, the CDR3 is TGCGCCAGCAGCTTGAGGGGACAGGCACTTTCTAACTATGGCTACACCTTC. Translated, it gives CASSLRGQALSNYGYTF.

The J gene is TRBJ2-1, the V gene TRBV19, with a possible D match to TRBD2 (6 bases). Germline V gives CDR1 LNHDA, CDR2 SQIVND (reference sequence). V was pared by 3 bases and J by 0 bases, with 12 bases between. There are 16 residues in the CDR3. CDR3: CASSILREHSYNEQFF. In DNA form, the CDR3 reads TGTGCCAGTAGTATCCTGCGGGAACACTCCTACAATGAGCAGTTCTTC.

This chain links TRBV29-1 with TRBJ1-5; 11 bases map to TRBD1. V dropped 4 bases and J dropped 6; count of bases not matched to a gene: 5. The CDR3 runs 14 residues. Per germline, CDR1 SQVTM and CDR2 ANQGSEA. CDR3 in DNA: TGCAGCGTTGGGACAGGGGGCATAGGTCAGCCCCAGCATTTT. Translating it yields CSVGTGGIGQPQHF.

This clone appeared a few times. The rearrangement joins TRBV4-2 to TRBJ2-7; D gene ambiguous. The CDR3 sequence is 15 residues long. With 0 bases removed from V and 2 bases from J, the gap between germline ends came to 11 bases. Germline loops: CDR1 LGHNA, CDR2 YNFKEQ. CDR3 bases: TGTGCCAGCAGCCAAGAACGGACCTCCGCCTACGAGCAGTACTTC. This encodes CASSQERTSAYEQYF.

This clone was counted between two and nine times. The V call is TRBV11-3, the J call TRBJ1-1; possibly TRBD1 for D (6 bases). The germline V and J ends were trimmed by 3 bases and 5 bases, with 16 bases remaining between them. Germline CDR1 SGHNT, CDR2 YENEEA. The CDR3 runs to 15 residues. CDR3 sequence reads: CASSLGGQLRTEAFF. The DNA of the CDR3 is TGTGCCAGCAGCTTGGGGGGGCAGTTGCGGACTGAAGCTTTCTTT.

The gene calls are TRBV10-2 and TRBJ2-3; 9 nucleotides match TRBD2. CDR1 and CDR2 (germline): WSHSY, SAAADI. V was clipped by 5 bases and J by 4 bases; unmatched bases: 7. CDR3 length: 15 residues. This CDR3 reads CASSRSSGEADTQYF. The DNA for the CDR3 is TGCGCCAGCAGTCGGTCTAGCGGGGAGGCAGATACGCAGTATTTT.

This clone has only a few counts. This chain joins TRBV7-6 and TRBJ2-1, with TRBD2 as a possible D gene (6 bases). The CDR3 totals 16 residues. CDR1 and CDR2 from the germline V gene are SGHVS and FNYEAQ. V lost 5 bases and J lost 3, with 17 bases in between. The CDR3 nucleotides read TGTGCCAGCAGCCCCAGCGGGCCTAGCTACTACAATGAGCAGTTCTTC. This translates into CASSPSGPSYYNEQFF. Full variable domain (remainder filled in from reference TRBV7-6 and TRBJ2-1): GAGVSQSPRYKVTKRGQDVALRCDPISGHVSLYWYRQALGQGPEFLTYFNYEAQQDKSGLPNDRFSAERPEGSISTLTIQRTEQRDSAMYRCASSPSGPSYYNEQFFGPGTRLTVL.

V and J are TRBV9 and TRBJ1-5; no reliable D call. Germline V gene data show CDR1 as SGDLS and CDR2 as YYNGEE. The CDR3 is 14 residues long. Trimming removed 0 bases from V and 6 bases from J, with 10 bases in between. In DNA form, the CDR3 reads TGTGCCAGCAGCGTAGCAGCCAGCGGTCAGCCCCAGCATTTT. It encodes CASSVAASGQPQHF.

The chain recombines TRBV7-2 with TRBJ1-4; unclear D gene. The CDR3 is 14 residues long. V shed 0 bases and J shed 4 bases, with 6 bases lying between them. Germline V gene lookup returns CDR1 SGHTA and CDR2 FQGNSA. CDR3 coding DNA: TGTGCCAGCAGCTTAGCCGGCAATAATGAAAAACTGTTTTTT. Translating gives CASSLAGNNEKLFF.

This sequence joins TRBV6-1 and TRBJ1-3; no firm D call. The CDR3 runs to 13 residues. V was trimmed by 9 bases and J by 0 bases, leaving 9 bases between them. Germline CDR1 and CDR2: MNHNS and SASEGT. The CDR3 nucleotides read TGTGCCAGTGAGGACGGCTCTGGAAACACCATATATTTT. Its protein is CASEDGSGNTIYF.

This clone was seen more than once but under ten times. V usage is TRBV15 and J usage is TRBJ1-1; D ambiguous. This CDR3 spans 14 amino acids. V lost 1 base and J lost 1, with 7 bases in between. Germline values: CDR1 LNHNV, CDR2 YYDKDF (reference sequence). The CDR3 spells CATSRGVGNTEAFF. CDR3 DNA sequence: TGTGCCACCAGCAGAGGTGTAGGGAACACTGAAGCTTTCTTT. The full variable domain, in which reference TRBV15 and TRBJ1-1 provide the parts outside the CDR3, is DAMVIQNPRYQVTQFGKPVTLSCSQTLNHNVMYWYQQKSSQAPKLLFHYYDKDFNNEADTPDNFQSRRPNTSFCFLDIRSPGLGDTAMYLCATSRGVGNTEAFFGQGTRLTVV.

The genes are TRBV7-2 and TRBJ1-2; D gene unclear. The germline CDR1 and CDR2 sequences are SGHTA and FQGNSA. The CDR3 extends over 15 amino acids. V shed 3 bases and J shed 4 bases, with 15 bases lying between them. The CDR3 loop is CASSLIPGRGYGYTF. CDR3 DNA sequence: TGTGCCAGCAGCTTGATCCCGGGCCGGGGCTATGGCTACACCTTC.